This T cell receptor beta chain was documented in a study of blood T cell repertoires in COVID-19. Study details: T cells, B-cell-depleted T cells, or PBMCs supplied cDNA or gDNA.

Data came from immunoSEQ multiplex PCR; TCRdb stores just in-frame clones and leaves some out. The sample has approximately 130,000 clones, approximately 77% seen once. The sample comprised peripheral blood. The clonotype comes from a human donor in a cohort sampled during active COVID-19.

Written as DNA, the CDR3 is TGTGCCAGCAACCCTGCAGGGATTCAAGAGACCCAGTACTTC. It translates to CASNPAGIQETQYF. This sequence joins TRBV28 and TRBJ2-5, with D possibly matching TRBD1 (5 bases). V was shortened by 7 bases and J by 2 bases, with 14 bases between the two germline ends. The CDR3 consists of 14 residues. The germline V gene encodes CDR1 MDHEN and CDR2 SYDVKM.